This paragraph reports one T cell receptor beta chain. This sample was included in a study of blood T cell repertoires in COVID-19. On the study more broadly: T cells, B-cell-depleted T cells, or PBMCs provided the cDNA or gDNA that served as material.

Germline trimming cut 6 bases from V and 7 bases from J; bases unmatched to any gene: 6. CDR1 is GTSNPN, CDR2 SVGIG, per germline (reference sequence). The CDR3 length is 13 residues. TCRdb keeps only in-frame clones here, not all; method: immunoSEQ multiplex PCR. Of almost 35,000 clones listed, around 90% are singletons. Sequencing input: peripheral blood. This receptor was obtained from a man aged 60 to 75 with active COVID-19. This chain connects TRBV30 to TRBJ1-6; 7 nucleotides align to TRBD1. CDR3 nucleotide sequence: TGTGCCTGCCTCGACAGGGACAATTCACCCCTCCACTTT. Translating it yields CACLDRDNSPLHF.